The 13 T cell receptor beta chains below were found in one sample sequenced in a study of human T cells and chemical hapten exposure. Time point defined: pre-sensitization, week 0. Treatment described: therapeutic diphenylcyclopropenone sensitization with weekly scalp DPC. TCRdb reprocessed the RACE reads via MiXCR and lists one record per CDR3 protein. Of about 85,000 distinct CDR3 sequences listed, over 6.5% are singletons. Sequenced material: whole blood, taken in connection with sensitization to the hapten diphenylcyclopropenone (DPC). Receptor source: a man between 35 and 55 years old with alopecia areata. Some clones in this sample may be carry-over from other donors' samples.

This clonotype came up many times. The chain couples TRBV5-1 to TRBJ1-6; 8 bases align to TRBD1. Germline trimming cut 3 bases from V and 7 bases from J; bases unmatched to any gene: 12. From germline, CDR1 is SGHRS and CDR2 YFSETQ. This CDR3 spans 17 amino acids. DNA of the CDR3: TGCGCCAGCAGCTACACTTCCGGGACAGGACGGAATTCACCCCTCCACTTT. It codes for CASSYTSGTGRNSPLHF.

As for this clonotype: This sequence may be a read error, since a much larger clone differs from it by one base. This chain joins TRBV7-2 and TRBJ2-5; TRBD2 aligns across 8 bases. The CDR3 is 14 amino acids. From germline, CDR1 is SGHTA and CDR2 FQGNSA. Written as DNA, the CDR3 is TGTGCCAACAGCGTCACTAGCGGACAAGAGACCCAGTACTTC. This sequence encodes CANSVTSGQETQYF.

In this sample, this clonotype turned up many times. The chain employs TRBV29-1 and TRBJ2-7; 8 bases are a match to TRBD1. From germline, CDR1 is SQVTM and CDR2 ANQGSEA. The CDR3 is 15 amino acids. With 6 bases clipped from V and 0 bases from J, the junction kept 10 bases outside the gene matches. CDR3 region: CSVAVGQDISYEQYV. CDR3 coding DNA: TGCAGCGTCGCCGTGGGACAGGACATCTCCTACGAGCAGTACGTC.

J is TRBJ2-7 and V is TRBV20-1; perhaps TRBD2 as D (7 bases). The CDR3 is 14 amino acids. Germline V lookup: CDR1 DFQATT, CDR2 SNEGSKA (reference sequence). V lost 0 bases, J lost 7 bases, and 16 bases lay in between. The CDR3 DNA is TGCAGTGCTAGAGATTTCGGGGGGCGAGGGGAGCAGTACTTC. Translating it yields CSARDFGGRGEQYF.

This clonotype was counted ten times or more. V is TRBV10-3 and J is TRBJ2-1, with D perhaps matching TRBD2 (6 bases). The CDR3 consists of 14 residues. The germline V and J ends were trimmed by 6 bases and 5 bases, with 14 bases remaining between them. The V gene's germline CDR1 is ENHRY and CDR2 SYGVKD. CDR3 region: CAIRGGTSDNEQFF. CDR3 coding DNA: TGTGCCATCAGGGGCGGGACTTCTGACAATGAGCAGTTCTTC.

The sample holds many counts of this clonotype. The chain has TRBV4-2 and TRBJ2-4, with 7 bases lining up with TRBD1. Germline CDR1 reads LGHNA; CDR2 reads YNFKEQ. J gave up 2 bases and V 2 bases, and 9 bases lay outside the gene matches. This CDR3 contains 17 residues. CDR3 sequence: CASSQSSRGFSKNIQYF. DNA for the CDR3: TGTGCCAGCAGCCAATCGAGCAGGGGGTTTTCCAAAAACATTCAGTACTTC.

This clonotype was recorded a few times. The chain's CDR3 is CASSHGTGGEQYV. CDR3 nucleotides: TGTGCCAGCAGCCACGGGACAGGGGGCGAGCAGTACGTC. The chain is built from TRBV11-2 and TRBJ2-7, with 11 bases aligning to TRBD1. J gave up 6 bases and V 5 bases, and 3 bases lay outside the gene matches. The length of the CDR3 is 13 residues. Germline assignment: CDR1 SGHAT and CDR2 FQNNGV.

This clonotype was observed a handful of times. The chain combines TRBV6-2 or TRBV6-3 with TRBJ2-3; 14 bases align to TRBD2. With 6 bases clipped from V and 6 bases from J, the junction kept 11 bases outside the gene matches. Germline V gene data show CDR1 as MNHEY and CDR2 as SVGEGT. The CDR3 is made up of 17 amino acids. The CDR3 sequence: CASRPYRLAGGGDTQYF. The CDR3, as DNA: TGTGCCAGCAGACCCTACCGACTAGCGGGAGGGGGGGATACGCAGTATTTT.

The chain carries TRBV20-1 and TRBJ2-7, with 11 bases fitting TRBD2. This CDR3 contains 16 residues. J was trimmed by 0 bases and V by 6 bases; bases with no gene match: 10. Germline V lookup: CDR1 DFQATT, CDR2 SNEGSKA (reference sequence). The CDR3 loop is CSAETSGTIGSYEQYF. The CDR3 DNA reads TGCAGTGCGGAGACTAGCGGGACCATCGGCTCCTACGAGCAGTACTTC.

This chain connects TRBV6-1 to TRBJ1-3, with 9 positions matching TRBD1. The CDR3 runs 17 residues. Germline CDR1 MNHNS, CDR2 SASEGT. Trimming at V came to 5 bases and at J to 2 bases, leaving 10 bases not matched to a gene. CDR3 protein: CASSLGGTGRTGNTIYF. CDR3 coding DNA: TGTGCCAGCAGTCTAGGCGGGACAGGGAGGACTGGAAACACCATATATTTT.

This clonotype was counted only a few times. CDR3 bases: TGTGCCAGCAGCCGGACTACCGTGGCGGGAGCCTACAATGAGCAGTTCTTC. Protein: CASSRTTVAGAYNEQFF. The J gene is TRBJ2-1, the V gene TRBV9; 7 bases line up with TRBD2. Germline CDR1 and CDR2: SGDLS and YYNGEE. The CDR3 has 17 residues. V lost 4 bases to trimming and J lost 2 bases; unmatched junction nucleotides: 12.

This clonotype was seen repeatedly, ten times or more. The rearrangement links TRBV27 to TRBJ1-5, with D maybe TRBD1 (5 bases). V was clipped by 8 bases and J by 3 bases, with 11 bases between them. CDR1 and CDR2 from the germline V gene are MNHEY and SMNVEV (reference sequence). The CDR3 runs 13 residues. The CDR3 reads CASSDSYNQPQHF. The CDR3 DNA follows: TGTGCCAGCTCCGACAGCTACAATCAGCCCCAGCATTTT.

This clonotype came up a few times. The rearrangement joins TRBV7-6 to TRBJ1-1, with a tentative D call TRBD1 (6 bases). V lost 4 bases to trimming and J lost 0 bases, with 15 bases between them. Germline assignment: CDR1 SGHVS and CDR2 FNYEAQ. This CDR3 spans 16 amino acids. CDR3 bases: TGTGCCAGCAGCTCGGACAGTCAGAGCCTGAACACTGAAGCTTTCTTT. Amino acids: CASSSDSQSLNTEAFF. The full variable domain, completed using reference TRBV7-6 and TRBJ1-1, is GAGVSQSPRYKVTKRGQDVALRCDPISGHVSLYWYRQALGQGPEFLTYFNYEAQQDKSGLPNDRFSAERPEGSISTLTIQRTEQRDSAMYRCASSSDSQSLNTEAFFGQGTRLTVV.